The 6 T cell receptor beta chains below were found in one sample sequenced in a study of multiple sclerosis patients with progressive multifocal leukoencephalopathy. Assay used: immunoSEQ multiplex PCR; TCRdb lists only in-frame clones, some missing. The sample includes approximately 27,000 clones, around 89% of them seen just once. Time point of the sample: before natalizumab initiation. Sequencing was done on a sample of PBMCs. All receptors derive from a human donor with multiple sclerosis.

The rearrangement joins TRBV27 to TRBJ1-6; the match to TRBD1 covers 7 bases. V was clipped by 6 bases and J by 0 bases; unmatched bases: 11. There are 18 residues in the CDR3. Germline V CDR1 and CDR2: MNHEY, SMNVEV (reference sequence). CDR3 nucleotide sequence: TGTGCCAGCAGGACCTTCGACAGGGAGACCTCCTATAATTCACCCCTCCACTTT. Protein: CASRTFDRETSYNSPLHF.

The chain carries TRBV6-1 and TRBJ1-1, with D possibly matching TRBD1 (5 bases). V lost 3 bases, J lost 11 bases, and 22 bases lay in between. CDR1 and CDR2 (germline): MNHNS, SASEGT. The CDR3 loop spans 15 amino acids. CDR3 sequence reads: CASSDPTGHRGVAFF. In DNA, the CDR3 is TGTGCCAGCAGTGATCCCACAGGACACCGAGGGGTGGCTTTCTTT.

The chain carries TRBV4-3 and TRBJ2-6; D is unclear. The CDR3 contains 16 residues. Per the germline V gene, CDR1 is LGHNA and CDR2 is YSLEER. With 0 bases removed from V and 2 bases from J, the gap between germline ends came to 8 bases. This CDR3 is CASSQDNTAGANVLTF. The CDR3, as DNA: TGCGCCAGCAGCCAAGATAATACTGCTGGGGCCAACGTCCTGACTTTC.

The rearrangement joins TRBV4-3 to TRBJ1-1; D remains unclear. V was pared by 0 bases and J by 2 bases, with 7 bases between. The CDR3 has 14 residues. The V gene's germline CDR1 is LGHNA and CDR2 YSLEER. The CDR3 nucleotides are TGCGCCAGCAGCCAAGAGCATAGTAACACTGAAGCTTTCTTT. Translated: CASSQEHSNTEAFF.

CDR3 nucleotide sequence: TGTGCCACCGCGACTAGCGTGACAGATACGCAGTATTTT. Translating gives CATATSVTDTQYF. The V and J genes are TRBV6-4 and TRBJ2-3; TRBD2 matches 8 bases. The V and J ends lost 10 bases and 3 bases, in that order; junction bases with no gene match: 6. The CDR3 contains 13 residues. CDR1 and CDR2 from the germline V gene are MRHNA and SNTAGT.

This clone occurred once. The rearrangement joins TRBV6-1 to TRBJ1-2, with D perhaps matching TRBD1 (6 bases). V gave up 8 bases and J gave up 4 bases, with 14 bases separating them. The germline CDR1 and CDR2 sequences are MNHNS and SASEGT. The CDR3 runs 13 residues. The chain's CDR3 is CASFEDSFYGYTF. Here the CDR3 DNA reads TGTGCCAGCTTCGAGGACAGTTTCTATGGCTACACCTTC.